The present entry profiles one TCR beta chain with its context. The data were obtained in a study of blood T cells in healthy people across ages. Combining a sample-barcoded 5' primer with a J-beta primer mix, a second PCR ran for roughly 7 to 12 cycles. TCRdb reanalysed the 5' RACE reads using MiXCR and keeps one entry per CDR3 protein. The sample has 800,000 to 950,000 distinct CDR3 sequences, around 48% seen once. Trimming removed 5 bases from V and 2 bases from J; junction bases left unmatched: 7. Germline CDR1 and CDR2: MNHEY and SVGEGT. This CDR3 comprises 15 residues. The TCR originated in a man aged 30 to 45 in good health. The sequencing sample was made of blood. The rearrangement joins TRBV6-2 or TRBV6-3 to TRBJ2-7; 9 bases are shared with TRBD2. CDR3 amino acids: CASSPKTSGTYEQYF. The CDR3 nucleotides read TGTGCCAGCAGTCCCAAGACTAGCGGCACCTACGAGCAGTACTTC.